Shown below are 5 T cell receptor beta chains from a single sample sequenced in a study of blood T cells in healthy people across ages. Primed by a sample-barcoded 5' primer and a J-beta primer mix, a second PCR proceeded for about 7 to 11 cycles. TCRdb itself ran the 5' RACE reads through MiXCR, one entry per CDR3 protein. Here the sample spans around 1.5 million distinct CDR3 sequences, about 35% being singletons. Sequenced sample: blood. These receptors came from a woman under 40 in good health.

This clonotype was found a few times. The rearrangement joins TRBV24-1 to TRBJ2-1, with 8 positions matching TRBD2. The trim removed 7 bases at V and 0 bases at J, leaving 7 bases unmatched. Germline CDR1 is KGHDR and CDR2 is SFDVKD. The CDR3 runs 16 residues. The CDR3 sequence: CATSPSGSGSYNEQFF. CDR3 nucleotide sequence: TGTGCCACCAGCCCTAGCGGGTCGGGCTCCTACAATGAGCAGTTCTTC.

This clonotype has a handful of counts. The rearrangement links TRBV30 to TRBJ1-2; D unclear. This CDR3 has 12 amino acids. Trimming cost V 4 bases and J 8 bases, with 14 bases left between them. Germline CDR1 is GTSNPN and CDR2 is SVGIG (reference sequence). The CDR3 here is CAWNVGRSGYTF. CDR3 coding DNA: TGTGCCTGGAATGTCGGGCGGAGCGGCTACACCTTC.

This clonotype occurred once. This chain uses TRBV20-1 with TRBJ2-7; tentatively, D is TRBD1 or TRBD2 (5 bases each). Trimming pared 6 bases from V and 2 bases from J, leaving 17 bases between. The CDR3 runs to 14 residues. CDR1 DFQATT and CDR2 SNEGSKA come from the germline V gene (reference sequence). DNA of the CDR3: TGCAGTGCGACTACGCCGGGACCACCCTACGAGCAGTACTTC. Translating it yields CSATTPGPPYEQYF.

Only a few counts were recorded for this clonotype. The CDR3 DNA is TGTGCCAGCAGCTTAACGGACGGAACCTACGAGCAGTACTTC. It specifies CASSLTDGTYEQYF. This chain links TRBV11-2 with TRBJ2-7; D is unclear. CDR1 is SGHAT, CDR2 FQNNGV, per germline. This CDR3 spans 14 amino acids. V was trimmed by 2 bases and J by 2 bases, leaving 10 bases between them.

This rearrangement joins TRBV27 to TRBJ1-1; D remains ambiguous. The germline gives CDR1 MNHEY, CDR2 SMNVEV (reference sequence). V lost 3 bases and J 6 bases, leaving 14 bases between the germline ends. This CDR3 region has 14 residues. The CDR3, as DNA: TGTGCCAGCAGTTTTCAAGGTGCAGGATCTGAAGCTTTCTTT. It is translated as CASSFQGAGSEAFF.